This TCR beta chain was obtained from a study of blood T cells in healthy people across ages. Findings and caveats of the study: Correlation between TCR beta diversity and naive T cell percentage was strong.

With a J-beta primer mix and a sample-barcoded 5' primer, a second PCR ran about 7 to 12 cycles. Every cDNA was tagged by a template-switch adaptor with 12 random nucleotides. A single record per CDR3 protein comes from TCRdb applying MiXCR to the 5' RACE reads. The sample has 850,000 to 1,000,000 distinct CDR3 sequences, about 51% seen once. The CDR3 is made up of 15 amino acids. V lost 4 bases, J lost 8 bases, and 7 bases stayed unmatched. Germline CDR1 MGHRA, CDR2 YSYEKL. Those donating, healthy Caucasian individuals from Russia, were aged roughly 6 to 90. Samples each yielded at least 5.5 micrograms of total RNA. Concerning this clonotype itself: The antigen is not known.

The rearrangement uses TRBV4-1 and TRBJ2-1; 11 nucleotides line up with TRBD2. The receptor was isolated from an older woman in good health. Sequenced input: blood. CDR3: CASSLTSGSVYEQFF. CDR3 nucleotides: TGCGCCAGCAGCCTCACTAGCGGGAGTGTCTATGAGCAGTTCTTC.